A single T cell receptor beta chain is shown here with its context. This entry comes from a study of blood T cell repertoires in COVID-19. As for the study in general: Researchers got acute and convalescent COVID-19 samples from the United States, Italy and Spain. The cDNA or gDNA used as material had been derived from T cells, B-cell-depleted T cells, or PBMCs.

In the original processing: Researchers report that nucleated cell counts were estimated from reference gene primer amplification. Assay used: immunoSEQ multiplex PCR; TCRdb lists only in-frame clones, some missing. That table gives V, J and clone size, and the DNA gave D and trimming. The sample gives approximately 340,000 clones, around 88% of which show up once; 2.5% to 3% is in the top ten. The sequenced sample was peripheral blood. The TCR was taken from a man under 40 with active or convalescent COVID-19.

CDR3 in amino acids: CAIRTQGPGNTIYF. In DNA form, the CDR3 reads TGTGCCATCAGGACACAGGGCCCTGGAAACACCATATATTTT. V gene TRBV10-3 combines with J gene TRBJ1-3; D may be TRBD1 (6 bases). V gave up 6 bases and J gave up 2 bases, with 11 bases separating them. The germline V gene encodes CDR1 ENHRY and CDR2 SYGVKD. This CDR3 is built from 14 residues.